The 15 T cell receptor beta chains reported below all come from one sample, sequenced in a study of blood T cell repertoires in COVID-19. The repertoire was sequenced with immunoSEQ multiplex PCR; TCRdb's copy has only in-frame clones and lacks some. The sample comprises around 130,000 clones, under 90% of which are singletons, and 12% rests with the top ten. The sequenced material came from peripheral blood. Receptor source: a woman aged 60-75 years with acute or convalescent COVID-19.

The rearrangement joins TRBV6-5 to TRBJ1-3; TRBD1 agrees at 9 bases. V shed 6 bases and J 7 bases; nucleotides not matched to a gene: 4. Germline assignment: CDR1 MNHEY and CDR2 SVGAGI. CDR3 length: 13 amino acids. The CDR3 region has the DNA TGTGCCAGCAGGCAGACAGGGGGGAACACCATATATTTT. Protein sequence: CASRQTGGNTIYF.

The CDR3 DNA reads TGTGCCAGCAGCAAACCAGGACAGAGCTATAACTATGGCTACACCTTC. Its translation is CASSKPGQSYNYGYTF. The chain has TRBV21-1 and TRBJ1-2; TRBD1 is the table's D call, not checked against the DNA. TRBV21-1 is described as a pseudogene. This CDR3 is built from 16 residues.

V gene TRBV7-3 combines with J gene TRBJ2-3; D is possibly TRBD2 (5 bases). Per the germline V gene, CDR1 is SGHTA and CDR2 is FQGTGA. CDR3 length equals 13 residues. V lost 0 bases and J lost 5, with 6 bases in between. As DNA, the CDR3 is TGTGCCAGCAGCTTAACGGAGGAAGATACGCAGTATTTT. Residues: CASSLTEEDTQYF.

The rearrangement links TRBV2 to TRBJ1-5, with D perhaps TRBD1 (6 bases). The germline V gene encodes CDR1 SNHLY and CDR2 FYNNEI. This CDR3 region has 13 residues. V was pared by 8 bases and J by 5 bases, with 13 bases between. CDR3 in DNA: TGTGCCAGCCGCGTCAGGGGAGATCAGCCCCAGCATTTT. Amino acid sequence: CASRVRGDQPQHF.

V and J are TRBV7-7 and TRBJ1-1; D not resolved. The CDR3 loop spans 13 amino acids. Trimming shortened V by 5 bases and J by 1 base, and 8 bases separated the two germline ends. In germline, CDR1 is SSHAT, CDR2 FNYEAQ (reference sequence). The CDR3 spells CASSVTENTEAFF. In DNA form, the CDR3 reads TGTGCCAGCAGCGTAACAGAGAACACTGAAGCTTTCTTT. The full variable domain, completed using reference TRBV7-7 and TRBJ1-1, is GAGVSQSPRYKVTKRGQDVTLRCDPISSHATLYWYQQALGQGPEFLTYFNYEAQPDKSGLPSDRFSAERPEGSISTLTIQRTEQRDSAMYRCASSVTENTEAFFGQGTRLTVV.

This clone is a singleton in its sample. This chain links TRBV11-2 with TRBJ2-5; 10 bases agree with TRBD2. CDR3 size: 15 residues. The germline CDR1 and CDR2 sequences are SGHAT and FQNNGV. V lost 3 bases, J lost 4 bases, and 5 bases stayed unmatched. CDR3 region: CASSFTSGAAETQYF. The CDR3 nucleotides are TGTGCCAGCAGCTTTACTAGCGGGGCAGCAGAGACCCAGTACTTC.

The V gene is TRBV30, the J gene TRBJ2-5; D unresolved. V was shortened by 0 bases and J by 5 bases, with 13 bases between the two germline ends. Germline lookup yields CDR1 GTSNPN and CDR2 SVGIG (reference sequence). This CDR3 contains 14 residues. CDR3 in amino acids: CAWSVLSLRETQYF. The DNA for the CDR3 is TGTGCCTGGAGTGTACTGAGTCTCCGGGAGACCCAGTACTTC. The full variable domain, in which reference TRBV30 and TRBJ2-5 provide the parts outside the CDR3, is SQTIHQWPATLVQPVGSPLSLECTVEGTSNPNLYWYRQAAGRGLQLLFYSVGIGQISSEVPQNLSASRPQDRQFILSSKKLLLSDSGFYLCAWSVLSLRETQYFGPGTRLLVL.

The V call is TRBV20-1, the J call TRBJ1-2; TRBD1 matches at 9 bases. The length of the CDR3 is 11 residues. J gave up 8 bases and V 5 bases, and 3 bases lay outside the gene matches. Germline V gives CDR1 DFQATT, CDR2 SNEGSKA (reference sequence). The CDR3 sequence: CSAVQGAGYTF. The DNA of the CDR3 is TGCAGTGCTGTACAGGGGGCAGGCTACACCTTC.

For the CDR3, the DNA is TGTGCCAGCAGTTACTTAGGGGGCGGCTACACCTTC. Amino acid sequence: CASSYLGGGYTF. This sequence joins TRBV6-5 and TRBJ1-2, with 7 nucleotides matching TRBD1. This CDR3 has 12 amino acids. The V segment lost 1 base and the J segment 8 bases; nucleotides outside the gene matches: 1. From germline, CDR1 is MNHEY and CDR2 SVGAGI.

J is TRBJ1-2 and V is TRBV6-5; D might be TRBD1 (5 bases). The CDR3 is 12 amino acids. V was cut by 5 bases and J by 5 bases, with 9 bases left in between. Per germline, CDR1 MNHEY and CDR2 SVGAGI. CDR3: CASSRDFYGYTF. CDR3 coding DNA: TGTGCCAGCAGTAGGGACTTTTATGGCTACACCTTC.

The chain joins TRBV5-1 to TRBJ1-1; no definite D call. Trimming stripped 7 bases from V and 0 bases from J, with 10 bases between. The germline V gene encodes CDR1 SGHRS and CDR2 YFSETQ. This CDR3 is built from 13 residues. The CDR3 spells CASADILNTEAFF. CDR3 sequence (DNA): TGCGCCAGCGCAGACATCTTGAACACTGAAGCTTTCTTT. The variable domain in full, with the rest retrieved from reference TRBV5-1 and TRBJ1-1, is KAGVTQTPRYLIKTRGQQVTLSCSPISGHRSVSWYQQTPGQGLQFLFEYFSETQRNKGNFPGRFSGRQFSNSRSEMNVSTLELGDSALYLCASADILNTEAFFGQGTRLTVV.

This chain connects TRBV4-2 to TRBJ2-2; maybe TRBD1 (6 bases). Trimming cost V 2 bases and J 1 base, with 14 bases left between them. The V gene's germline CDR1 is LGHNA and CDR2 YNFKEQ. The CDR3 spans 17 residues. CDR3: CASSQRINRVNTGELFF. The CDR3 nucleotides read TGTGCCAGCAGCCAACGGATAAACAGGGTGAACACCGGGGAGCTGTTTTTT.

Note on this clone: Its ends do not fully match the called genes, so a read error is possible. The V gene is TRBV7-8, the J gene TRBJ1-4; D is possibly TRBD1 (5 bases). The CDR3 is 14 residues long. The V gene's germline CDR1 is SGHVS and CDR2 FQNEAQ. The CDR3 sequence is CASSLAGRGGIREF. The CDR3 DNA reads TGTGCCAGCAGCTTAGCAGGGAGGGGTGGGATAAGGGAATTT.

The chain employs TRBV9 and TRBJ2-3; 8 bases map to TRBD2. Trimming cost V 0 bases and J 0 bases; bases outside gene matches: 6. From germline, CDR1 is SGDLS and CDR2 YYNGEE. This CDR3 has 17 residues. Written as DNA, the CDR3 is TGTGCCAGCAGCGTAGGAATCGAGCGGGGGAGCACAGATACGCAGTATTTT. It encodes CASSVGIERGSTDTQYF.

CDR3 protein: CASSHRQGAFRAFF. CDR3 coding DNA: TGTGCCAGCAGCCACAGACAGGGGGCTTTTAGAGCTTTCTTT. This chain uses TRBV28 with TRBJ1-1, with 10 bases lining up with TRBD1. Trimming took 6 bases from V and 10 from J; bases not matched to a gene: 11. This CDR3 has 14 amino acids. CDR1 is MDHEN and CDR2 is SYDVKM in the germline V gene. The complete variable domain, with remaining parts taken from reference TRBV28 and TRBJ1-1, reads DVKVTQSSRYLVKRTGEKVFLECVQDMDHENMFWYRQDPGLGLRLIYFSYDVKMKEKGDIPEGYSVSREKKERFSLILESASTNQTSMYLCASSHRQGAFRAFFGQGTRLTVV.